Listed here are 8 T cell receptor beta chains from one sample, sequenced in a study of CD8 T cells in Susac syndrome. The RNA, about 0.45 to 1 ug, was put through reverse transcription using random hexamers. TCRdb fed the immunoSEQ multiplex PCR reads into MiXCR, producing one record per CDR3 protein. The sample has 65,000 to 85,000 distinct CDR3 sequences, 85% to 95% seen once; the top ten hold approximately 0.45%. The sample consisted of CD8+ T cells from PBMCs. These receptors all stem from a human donor with Susac syndrome.

V is TRBV9 and J is TRBJ2-7, with 8 nucleotides matching TRBD1. Germline CDR1 and CDR2: SGDLS and YYNGEE. This CDR3 has 13 amino acids. V trimming: 0 bases; J trimming: 7 bases; junction bases outside the gene matches: 3. The DNA of the CDR3 is TGTGCCAGCAGCGTAGGGACAGGGTGGGAGCAGTACTTC. Translating it yields CASSVGTGWEQYF.

The chain employs TRBV6-1 and TRBJ2-5; D gene ambiguous. V was clipped by 5 bases and J by 2 bases, with 3 bases between them. This CDR3 spans 11 amino acids. Germline loops: CDR1 MNHNS, CDR2 SASEGT. CDR3 in DNA: TGTGCCAGCAGTTTACAAGAGACCCAGTACTTC. Protein product: CASSLQETQYF.

This clonotype was counted only a few times. The DNA of the CDR3 is TGTGCCAGCAGCTCCACAGGCTATGGCTACACCTTC. Amino acid sequence: CASSSTGYGYTF. The V gene is TRBV7-9, the J gene TRBJ1-2; weak D call: TRBD1 (5 bases). The CDR3 consists of 12 residues. Germline CDR1 SEHNR, CDR2 FQNEAQ (reference sequence). Trimming stripped 4 bases from V and 4 bases from J, with 7 bases between. Drawing the rest from reference TRBV7-9 and TRBJ1-2, the complete variable domain is DTGVSQNPRHKITKRGQNVTFRCDPISEHNRLYWYRQTLGQGPEFLTYFQNEAQLEKSRLLSDRFSAERPKGSFSTLEIQRTEQGDSAMYLCASSSTGYGYTFGSGTRLTVV.

V and J are TRBV11-2 and TRBJ1-2; D might be TRBD1 (5 bases). The V gene lost 4 bases and the J gene lost 8 bases, with 14 bases spanning the gap. The CDR3 extends over 13 amino acids. From germline, CDR1 is SGHAT and CDR2 FQNNGV. CDR3 coding DNA: TGTGCCAGCAGCTCCGGGGGGGTTGAGGGCTACACCTTC. As protein: CASSSGGVEGYTF.

This clonotype has more than one count but fewer than ten. V usage is TRBV9 and J usage is TRBJ2-2, with 8 positions matching TRBD1. The CDR3 covers 16 residues. Trimming took 3 bases from V and 2 from J; bases not matched to a gene: 6. Germline assignment: CDR1 SGDLS and CDR2 YYNGEE. Here the CDR3 DNA reads TGTGCCAGCAGCGGGAGGGACAGGCTTAACACCGGGGAGCTGTTTTTT. Amino acid sequence: CASSGRDRLNTGELFF.

In this sample, this clonotype turned up once. The chain couples TRBV12-5 to TRBJ1-1; D is ambiguous. The CDR3 extends over 12 amino acids. V lost 0 bases to trimming and J lost 12 bases, with 11 bases between them. Germline V gives CDR1 LGHNT, CDR2 FRNRAP. CDR3 amino acids: CASGLVPQKTFF. CDR3 nucleotides: TGTGCTAGTGGTTTGGTCCCTCAGAAAACTTTCTTT.

The chain is built from TRBV7-8 and TRBJ2-7; possibly TRBD1 for D (5 bases). The CDR3 runs 15 residues. In germline, CDR1 is SGHVS, CDR2 FQNEAQ. V was trimmed by 5 bases and J by 5 bases, leaving 19 bases between them. The chain's CDR3 is CASSPVGQGDHEQYF. The CDR3 coding sequence is TGTGCCAGCAGCCCCGTCGGGCAGGGTGACCACGAGCAGTACTTC.

The rearrangement joins TRBV7-9 to TRBJ1-6; maybe TRBD1 (5 bases). Trimming shortened V by 0 bases and J by 7 bases, and 13 bases separated the two germline ends. Germline-derived CDR1 and CDR2 are SEHNR and FQNEAQ (reference sequence). There are 16 residues in the CDR3. The CDR3 reads CASSLASGAGNSPLHF. In DNA form, the CDR3 reads TGTGCCAGCAGCTTAGCAAGCGGGGCTGGGAATTCACCCCTCCACTTT. Full variable domain (rest looked up from reference TRBV7-9 and TRBJ1-6): DTGVSQNPRHKITKRGQNVTFRCDPISEHNRLYWYRQTLGQGPEFLTYFQNEAQLEKSRLLSDRFSAERPKGSFSTLEIQRTEQGDSAMYLCASSLASGAGNSPLHFGNGTRLTVT.